This T cell receptor (beta chain) was profiled in a study of shared clonotypes between healthy human individuals. Study information: Researchers drew samples from a couple of women and three men aged 18 to 49.

The germline gives CDR1 SEHNR, CDR2 FQNEAQ (reference sequence). The CDR3 length is 13 residues. With V trimmed by 6 bases and J by 5 bases, 7 bases remained unmatched. It was CD45RO-negative cells, positively selected for CCR7, that made up naive CD8 cells, with terminally differentiated effector memory CD45RA+ cells excluded. Only Caucasian adults living in Nashville, Tennessee served as donors. Original analysis: There were no quality scores in the junction-only immunoSEQ sequences, so filtering differed. Assay: immunoSEQ multiplex PCR; the TCRdb copy retains only in-frame clones and omits some. V and J calls and clone size are as listed in that table; D and trimming were resolved from the DNA. The sample carries about 2.2 million clones, just over 90% recorded once.

The clonotype comes from a man aged 18-30 years in good health. Some clones in this sample may be carry-over from other donors' samples. The chain recombines TRBV7-9 with TRBJ2-7; the match to TRBD1 covers 7 bases. Specimen: naive CD8+ T cells from PBMCs. The CDR3: CASSYTGVNEQYF. CDR3 sequence (DNA): TGTGCCAGCAGTTACACAGGGGTAAACGAGCAGTACTTC.